A single sample gave rise to the 21 T cell receptor beta chains below, sequenced in a study of T cell responses to AZD1222 COVID-19 vaccine. This table comes from immunoSEQ multiplex PCR, and its TCRdb copy is limited to in-frame clones, with some not included. The sample holds about 140,000 clones, over 75% seen once. Sequencing was performed on peripheral blood, taken on day 0 of AZD1222 vaccination. The receptors were sampled from an adult in good health.

The chain joins TRBV11-1 to TRBJ1-1, with 7 bases identical to TRBD1. The CDR3 has 14 residues. CDR1 is SGHAT and CDR2 is FQDESV in the germline V gene (reference sequence). V lost 3 bases, J lost 0 bases, and 1 base stayed unmatched. CDR3 residues: CASSLGTVNTEAFF. The CDR3, as DNA: TGTGCCAGCAGCTTGGGGACAGTGAACACTGAAGCTTTCTTT.

The chain is built from TRBV2 and TRBJ1-1, with a weak D call TRBD1 (5 bases). The CDR3 length is 12 residues. Germline V CDR1 and CDR2: SNHLY, FYNNEI. The V end was cut by 3 bases, the J end by 11 bases, with 13 bases between. CDR3 protein: CASSDSLGDAFF. In DNA, the CDR3 is TGTGCCAGCAGTGACAGCCTGGGGGACGCTTTCTTT.

The chain combines TRBV11-2 with TRBJ2-2; TRBD2 aligns across 8 bases. This CDR3 region has 16 residues. V trimming: 1 base; J trimming: 4 bases; junction bases outside the gene matches: 5. Germline V gene lookup returns CDR1 SGHAT and CDR2 FQNNGV. The CDR3 DNA is TGTGCCAGCAGCTTAGCTAGCGGGTCACTCACCGGGGAGCTGTTTTTT. Translating gives CASSLASGSLTGELFF.

This rearrangement joins TRBV5-1 to TRBJ2-2; no firm D call. The V and J ends lost 4 bases and 1 base respectively, with 11 bases between them. The CDR3 is 15 residues long. CDR1 and CDR2 (germline): SGHRS, YFSETQ. CDR3 loop: CASSPDPRNTGELFF. The DNA of the CDR3 is TGCGCCAGCAGCCCCGACCCACGGAACACCGGGGAGCTGTTTTTT.

The chain has TRBV7-8 and TRBJ1-1, with 7 bases identical to TRBD1. V was pared by 5 bases and J by 6 bases, with 15 bases of the junction left unmatched. From germline, CDR1 is SGHVS and CDR2 FQNEAQ. This CDR3 contains 16 residues. CDR3 sequence (DNA): TGTGCCAGCAGCCTAGGGGGGACAGTGGGTAGGGCTGAAGCTTTCTTT. As protein: CASSLGGTVGRAEAFF.

This clone was picked up one time. The V gene is TRBV11-2, the J gene TRBJ2-5, with 9 bases identical to TRBD2. CDR1 SGHAT and CDR2 FQNNGV come from the germline V gene. V shed 1 base, J shed 1 base, and the junction held 4 bases outside the gene matches. This CDR3 spans 16 amino acids. This CDR3 reads CASSLGSRGGQETQYF. CDR3 DNA: TGTGCCAGCAGCTTAGGATCGCGGGGGGGCCAAGAGACCCAGTACTTC.

V is TRBV5-1 and J is TRBJ1-2; no clear D. The V end lost 0 bases, the J end lost 2 bases, and 8 bases lay between the germline ends. This CDR3 contains 14 residues. Germline V gene lookup returns CDR1 SGHRS and CDR2 YFSETQ. The CDR3: CASSLADGNYGYTF. As DNA, the CDR3 is TGCGCCAGCAGCTTGGCCGATGGGAACTATGGCTACACCTTC.

This clone occurred once. This sequence joins TRBV18 and TRBJ1-2; TRBD1 agrees at 9 bases. The CDR3 is made up of 14 amino acids. The V and J ends lost 5 bases and 2 bases, in that order; junction bases with no gene match: 3. CDR1 is KGHSH, CDR2 LQKENI, per germline. As DNA, the CDR3 is TGTGCCAGCTCAGCCGGACAGGGGAACTATGGCTACACCTTC. This gives the protein CASSAGQGNYGYTF.

The gene calls are TRBV29-1 and TRBJ1-1; D gene uncertain. Trimming pared 1 base from V and 1 base from J, leaving 1 base between. CDR1 and CDR2 (germline): SQVTM, ANQGSEA. This CDR3 contains 11 residues. The CDR3 DNA follows: TGCAGCGTTGAAGGGAACACTGAAGCTTTCTTT. Its translation is CSVEGNTEAFF.

The J gene is TRBJ2-3, the V gene TRBV6-5; D call uncertain. This CDR3 has 14 amino acids. V was trimmed by 6 bases and J by 3 bases, leaving 13 bases between them. The germline V gene has CDR1 MNHEY and CDR2 SVGAGI. DNA for the CDR3: TGTGCCAGCAGCCTTACGTGGTCTACAGATACGCAGTATTTT. Its translation: CASSLTWSTDTQYF.

This chain joins TRBV12-3 or TRBV12-4 and TRBJ1-4; no clear D. The V end lost 6 bases, the J end lost 7 bases, and 9 bases lay between the germline ends. The CDR3 length is 12 residues. CDR3 nucleotides: TGTGCCAGCAGAGCCGGGCTTGAAAAACTGTTTTTT. This encodes CASRAGLEKLFF.

The genes are TRBV28 and TRBJ1-3, with a possible D match to TRBD1 (6 bases). This CDR3 contains 16 residues. Germline assignment: CDR1 MDHEN and CDR2 SYDVKM. Between the trimmed V and J ends, which lost 4 bases and 2 bases, there was a span of 15 bases. CDR3 sequence reads: CASSSPTGTTGNTIYF. In DNA, the CDR3 is TGTGCCAGCAGTTCCCCGACAGGAACCACTGGAAACACCATATATTTT.

The chain carries TRBV7-3 and TRBJ2-2, with TRBD1 matching 7 bases. CDR1 SGHTA and CDR2 FQGTGA come from the germline V gene. Losses at the gene ends were 5 bases for V and 7 bases for J; bases not matched to a gene: 7. This CDR3 spans 14 amino acids. The CDR3 loop reads CASSATGAGGELFF. Here the CDR3 DNA reads TGTGCCAGCAGCGCCACAGGGGCGGGCGGGGAGCTGTTTTTT.

The chain uses TRBV2 and TRBJ2-1; D is perhaps TRBD2 (5 bases). Trimming pared 3 bases from V and 2 bases from J, leaving 11 bases between. CDR3 length equals 15 residues. CDR1 SNHLY and CDR2 FYNNEI come from the germline V gene. CDR3 DNA: TGTGCCAGCAGTGAGGCTAGCTCAACCTACAATGAGCAGTTCTTC. Protein sequence: CASSEASSTYNEQFF.

The gene calls are TRBV28 and TRBJ1-3; D not certain. The CDR3 contains 12 residues. Germline CDR1 and CDR2: MDHEN and SYDVKM. Trimming removed 7 bases from V and 3 bases from J, with 7 bases in between. This CDR3 is CASTRLGNTIYF. Written as DNA, the CDR3 is TGTGCCAGCACCCGTCTTGGAAACACCATATATTTT.

This chain joins TRBV12-3 or TRBV12-4 and TRBJ1-2; 8 bases agree with TRBD1. This CDR3 region has 13 residues. Trimming at V came to 3 bases and at J to 8 bases, leaving 5 bases not matched to a gene. CDR3 residues: CASSFSTGGGYTF. In DNA form, the CDR3 reads TGTGCCAGCAGTTTCTCTACAGGGGGAGGCTACACCTTC.

This clone appeared a single time. The chain carries TRBV27 and TRBJ2-7; D might be TRBD2 (6 bases). The CDR3 is 15 amino acids. V was pared by 4 bases and J by 6 bases, with 19 bases between. Germline-derived CDR1 and CDR2 are MNHEY and SMNVEV (reference sequence). The CDR3 is CASSSRLEGSGEQYF. The CDR3 nucleotides are TGTGCCAGCAGTTCGAGACTAGAGGGAAGCGGCGAGCAGTACTTC.

The chain employs TRBV27 and TRBJ1-2; 10 nucleotides line up with TRBD1. Trimming at V came to 0 bases and at J to 7 bases, leaving 11 bases not matched to a gene. Germline-derived CDR1 and CDR2 are MNHEY and SMNVEV (reference sequence). This CDR3 comprises 17 residues. CDR3 residues: CASSLSLLGQGVPGYTF. The CDR3 nucleotides are TGTGCCAGCAGTTTATCCCTTCTCGGACAGGGGGTTCCTGGCTACACCTTC.

Only a few counts were recorded for this clone. The chain employs TRBV10-2 and TRBJ2-5, with 7 bases that match TRBD2. The length of the CDR3 is 14 residues. J gave up 5 bases and V 4 bases, and 7 bases lay outside the gene matches. CDR1 is WSHSY and CDR2 is SAAADI in the germline V gene. CDR3 protein: CASSGGSVSETQYF. The CDR3 region has the DNA TGCGCCAGCAGTGGCGGGAGTGTTTCTGAGACCCAGTACTTC.

This chain uses TRBV5-1 with TRBJ1-1; possibly TRBD1 for D (5 bases). CDR1 and CDR2 from the germline V gene are SGHRS and YFSETQ. The CDR3 is 16 residues long. Trimming pared 4 bases from V and 3 bases from J, leaving 19 bases between. This chain's CDR3 is CASSAREGRKDTEAFF. In nucleotides, the CDR3 is TGCGCCAGCAGCGCCCGTGAGGGGCGCAAGGACACTGAAGCTTTCTTT.

The rearrangement links TRBV4-2 to TRBJ1-2; maybe TRBD1 (5 bases). The CDR3 has 15 amino acids. CDR1 LGHNA and CDR2 YNFKEQ come from the germline V gene. Trimming removed 0 bases at V and 4 bases at J, with 12 bases between. The CDR3 loop is CASSQEPGPTYGYTF. The CDR3 nucleotides read TGTGCCAGCAGCCAAGAACCAGGGCCCACCTATGGCTACACCTTC.